The 8 T cell receptor beta chains below come from one sample, sequenced in a study of shared clonotypes between healthy human individuals. Generated by immunoSEQ multiplex PCR, the TCRdb table keeps only in-frame clones and is missing some. The table lists about 490,000 clones, approximately 82% of them singletons. Sequencing was carried out using PBMCs. These receptors were obtained from a woman aged 40 to 50 in good health. Some clones in this sample may be carry-over from other donors' samples.

The V and J genes are TRBV9 and TRBJ1-4; unclear D gene. Trimming removed 3 bases at V and 5 bases at J, with 8 bases between. CDR1 and CDR2 (germline): SGDLS, YYNGEE. This CDR3 comprises 13 residues. The CDR3 DNA follows: TGTGCCAGCAGCGGACACGGGAATGAAAAACTGTTTTTT. Residues: CASSGHGNEKLFF.

This clone has only a few counts. The CDR3 bases are TGTGCCAGCAGTTTTGAGACAGGGTGGGTCCACGAGCAGTACTTC. Translated: CASSFETGWVHEQYF. The rearrangement joins TRBV6-6 to TRBJ2-7; 7 positions agree with TRBD1. V lost 4 bases to trimming and J lost 5 bases; unmatched junction nucleotides: 11. Per the germline V gene, CDR1 is MNHNY and CDR2 is SVGAGI (reference sequence). There are 15 residues in the CDR3.

Concerning this clone: Distinct nucleotide sequences in the sample also encode this CDR3. The chain is built from TRBV6-1 and TRBJ2-7; a possible D gene is TRBD2 (5 bases). Trimming shortened V by 6 bases and J by 3 bases, and 12 bases separated the two germline ends. Germline V gene data show CDR1 as MNHNS and CDR2 as SASEGT. This CDR3 is 13 amino acids long. Here the CDR3 DNA reads TGTGCCAGCAGGAGCAGCGGAGACTACGAGCAGTACTTC. Translating it yields CASRSSGDYEQYF.

This clone appeared a single time. A far larger clone differs by one base, so this is likely a read error. This chain links TRBV6-5 with TRBJ2-7; TRBD2 might be the D (6 bases). The CDR3 length is 13 residues. Trimming pared 6 bases from V and 3 bases from J, leaving 12 bases between. Germline V gives CDR1 MNHEY, CDR2 SVGAGI. The CDR3 nucleotides read TGTGCCAGCAGCCCTGTGGGGGGCTACGAGCAGTACTTC. Its translation is CASSPVGGYEQYF.

With respect to this clone: Germline and junction disagree at one end, which may indicate a read error. This chain connects TRBV28 to TRBJ2-7, with 9 bases that match TRBD2. CDR3 size: 12 residues. From germline, CDR1 is MDHEN and CDR2 SYDVKM. CDR3 nucleotides: TGTGCCAGCAGTTTGTTTAGCGGGAGACAATCCTTC. Translated, it gives CASSLFSGRQSF.

The chain joins TRBV2 to TRBJ1-1; 7 positions agree with TRBD1. V shed 3 bases and J 3 bases; nucleotides not matched to a gene: 7. Germline V CDR1 and CDR2: SNHLY, FYNNEI. This CDR3 region has 15 residues. The CDR3 sequence: CASSELGGRDTEAFF. As DNA, the CDR3 is TGTGCCAGCAGTGAGTTAGGGGGCAGGGACACTGAAGCTTTCTTT.

About this clone: The same CDR3 can be traced to other DNA sequences in this sample. The chain couples TRBV28 to TRBJ1-1, with TRBD1 matching 12 bases. The CDR3 consists of 15 residues. Germline assignment: CDR1 MDHEN and CDR2 SYDVKM. J gave up 1 base and V 11 bases, and 8 bases lay outside the gene matches. CDR3 loop: CAAGQGAVGNTEAFF. CDR3 bases: TGTGCCGCGGGACAGGGGGCTGTCGGGAACACTGAAGCTTTCTTT. Full variable domain (rest looked up from reference TRBV28 and TRBJ1-1): DVKVTQSSRYLVKRTGEKVFLECVQDMDHENMFWYRQDPGLGLRLIYFSYDVKMKEKGDIPEGYSVSREKKERFSLILESASTNQTSMYLCAAGQGAVGNTEAFFGQGTRLTVV.

A remark on this clone: This specimen includes other DNA sequences encoding the same CDR3. The V gene is TRBV2, the J gene TRBJ2-1, with unresolved D. Trimming pared 9 bases from V and 2 bases from J, leaving 5 bases between. Germline-derived CDR1 and CDR2 are SNHLY and FYNNEI. This CDR3 is 11 amino acids long. CDR3 protein: CASSPYNEQFF. CDR3 coding DNA: TGTGCCAGTAGCCCCTACAATGAGCAGTTCTTC.